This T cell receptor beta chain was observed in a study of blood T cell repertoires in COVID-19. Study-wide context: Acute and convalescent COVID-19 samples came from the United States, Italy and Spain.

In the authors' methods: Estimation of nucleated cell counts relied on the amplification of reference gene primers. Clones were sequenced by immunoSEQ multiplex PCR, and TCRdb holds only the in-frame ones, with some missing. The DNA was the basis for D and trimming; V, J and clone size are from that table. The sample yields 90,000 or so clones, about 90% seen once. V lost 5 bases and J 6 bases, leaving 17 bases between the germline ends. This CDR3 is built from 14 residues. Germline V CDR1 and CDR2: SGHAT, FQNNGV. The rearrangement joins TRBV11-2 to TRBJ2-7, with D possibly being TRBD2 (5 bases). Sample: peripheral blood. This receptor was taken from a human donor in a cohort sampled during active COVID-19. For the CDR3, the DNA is TGTGCCAGCAGCCCAGGAGGACTTCCAGGCGAGCAGTACTTC. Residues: CASSPGGLPGEQYF.